This T cell receptor (beta chain) was captured by sequencing in a study of T-cell reconstitution after alpha-beta-depleted transplantation in children. This clonotype was found a few times. Unique molecular identifiers were built into the TCRbeta library. TCRdb re-called the PCR reads with MiXCR, one entry per CDR3 protein. The sample comprises about 110,000 distinct CDR3 sequences, approximately 6.6% of which are singletons, and less than 30% rests with the top ten. The CDR3 contains 11 residues. Trimming left V 11 bases short and J 6 bases short, with 14 bases between. Germline V gene data show CDR1 as SGHNT and CDR2 as YENEEA.

The material sequenced was PBMCs, mostly from graft donor cells, taken 360 days after TCRalphabeta/CD19-depleted stem cell transplant. The receptor was isolated from a male patient aged 2-10 years who had a stem cell transplant for acute lymphoblastic leukemia, so the T cells may come from the graft donor. This chain connects TRBV11-3 to TRBJ2-7; D is perhaps TRBD2 (6 bases). CDR3 in amino acids: CARRGEGEQYF. Here the CDR3 DNA reads TGTGCCCGGCGGGGCGAGGGCGAGCAGTACTTC. Filled out from reference TRBV11-3 and TRBJ2-7, the complete variable domain reads EAGVVQSPRYKIIEKKQPVAFWCNPISGHNTLYWYLQNLGQGPELLIRYENEEAVDDSQLPKDRFSAERLKGVDSTLKIQPAELGDSAVYLCARRGEGEQYFGPGTRLTVT.